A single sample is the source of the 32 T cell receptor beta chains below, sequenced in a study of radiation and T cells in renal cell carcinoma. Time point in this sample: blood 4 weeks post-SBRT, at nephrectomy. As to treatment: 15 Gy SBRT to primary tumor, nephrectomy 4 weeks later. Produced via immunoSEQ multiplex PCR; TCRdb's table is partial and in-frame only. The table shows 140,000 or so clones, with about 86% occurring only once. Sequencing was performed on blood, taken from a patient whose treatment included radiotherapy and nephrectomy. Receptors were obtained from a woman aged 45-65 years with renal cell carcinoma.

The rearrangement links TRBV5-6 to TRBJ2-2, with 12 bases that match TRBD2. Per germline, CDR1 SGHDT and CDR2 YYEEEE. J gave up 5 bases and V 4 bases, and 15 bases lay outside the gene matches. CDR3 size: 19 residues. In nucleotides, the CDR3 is TGTGCCAGCAGCCTCCAAGAGATACTAGCGGGAGGTGGTACCGGGGAGCTGTTTTTT. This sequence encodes CASSLQEILAGGGTGELFF.

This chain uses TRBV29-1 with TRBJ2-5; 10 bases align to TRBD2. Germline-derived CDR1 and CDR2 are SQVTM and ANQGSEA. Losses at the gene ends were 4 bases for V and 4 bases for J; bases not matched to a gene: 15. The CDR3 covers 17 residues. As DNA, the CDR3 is TGCAGCGTTGTCTGGTCTAGCGGGAGCGGGGCTCGAGAGACCCAGTACTTC. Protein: CSVVWSSGSGARETQYF.

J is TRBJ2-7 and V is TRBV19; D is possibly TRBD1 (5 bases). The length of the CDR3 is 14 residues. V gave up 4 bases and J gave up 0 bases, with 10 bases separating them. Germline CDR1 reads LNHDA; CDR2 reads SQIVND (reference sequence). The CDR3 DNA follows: TGTGCCAGTAGTAGACAGACGAGCTCCTACGAGCAGTACTTC. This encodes CASSRQTSSYEQYF.

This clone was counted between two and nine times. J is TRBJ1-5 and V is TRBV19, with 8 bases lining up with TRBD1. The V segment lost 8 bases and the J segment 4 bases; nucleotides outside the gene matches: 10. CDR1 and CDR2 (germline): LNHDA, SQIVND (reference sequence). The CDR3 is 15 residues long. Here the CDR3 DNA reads TGTGCCAGTGGCGGCTCGACAGGGGTAAATCAGCCCCAGCATTTT. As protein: CASGGSTGVNQPQHF.

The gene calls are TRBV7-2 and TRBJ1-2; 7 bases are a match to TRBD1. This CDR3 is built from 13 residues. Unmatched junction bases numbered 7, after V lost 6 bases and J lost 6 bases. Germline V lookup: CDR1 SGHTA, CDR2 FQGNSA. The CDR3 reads CASRNRGRDGYTF. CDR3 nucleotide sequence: TGTGCCAGCAGGAACAGGGGCAGGGATGGCTACACCTTC.

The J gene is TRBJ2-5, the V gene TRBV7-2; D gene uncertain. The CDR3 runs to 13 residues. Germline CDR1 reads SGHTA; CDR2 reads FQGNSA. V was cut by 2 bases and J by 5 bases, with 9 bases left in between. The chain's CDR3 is CASSLRVEETQYF. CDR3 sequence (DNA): TGTGCCAGCAGCTTAAGAGTTGAGGAGACCCAGTACTTC. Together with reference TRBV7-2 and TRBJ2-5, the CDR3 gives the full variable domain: GAGVSQSPSNKVTEKGKDVELRCDPISGHTALYWYRQSLGQGLEFLIYFQGNSAPDKSGLPSDRFSAERTGGSVSTLTIQRTQQEDSAVYLCASSLRVEETQYFGPGTRLLVL.

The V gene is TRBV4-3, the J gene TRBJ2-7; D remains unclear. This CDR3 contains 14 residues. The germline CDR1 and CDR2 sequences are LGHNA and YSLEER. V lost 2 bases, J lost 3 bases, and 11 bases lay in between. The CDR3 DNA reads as TGCGCCAGCAGCCAATACGTGGGCGGCTACGAGCAGTACTTC. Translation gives CASSQYVGGYEQYF.

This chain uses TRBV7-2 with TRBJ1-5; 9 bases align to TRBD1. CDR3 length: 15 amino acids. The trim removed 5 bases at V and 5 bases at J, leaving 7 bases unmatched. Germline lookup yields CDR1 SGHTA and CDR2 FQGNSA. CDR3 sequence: CASSVQQGAHQPQHF. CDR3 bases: TGTGCCAGCAGCGTACAACAGGGGGCGCATCAGCCCCAGCATTTT.

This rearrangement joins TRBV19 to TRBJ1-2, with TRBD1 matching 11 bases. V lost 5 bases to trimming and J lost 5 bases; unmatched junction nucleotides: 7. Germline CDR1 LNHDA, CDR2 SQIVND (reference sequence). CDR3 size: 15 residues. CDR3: CASSSSGTGGYGYTF. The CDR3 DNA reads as TGTGCCAGTAGTTCATCCGGGACAGGGGGTTATGGCTACACCTTC.

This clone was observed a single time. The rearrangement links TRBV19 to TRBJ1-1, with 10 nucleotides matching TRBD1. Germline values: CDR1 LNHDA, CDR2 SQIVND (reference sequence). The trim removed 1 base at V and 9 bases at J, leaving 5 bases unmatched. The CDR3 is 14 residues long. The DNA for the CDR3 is TGTGCCAGTAGTATAGGCGGGACAGGGGAGAAAGCTTTCTTT. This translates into CASSIGGTGEKAFF.

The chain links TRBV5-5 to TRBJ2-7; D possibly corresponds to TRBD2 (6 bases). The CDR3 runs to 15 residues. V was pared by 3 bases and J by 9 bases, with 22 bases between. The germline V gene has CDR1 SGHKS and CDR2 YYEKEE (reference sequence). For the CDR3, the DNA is TGTGCCAGCAGCTCCGCGGGACTGATCCTTGAAGGGCAGTACTTC. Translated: CASSSAGLILEGQYF.

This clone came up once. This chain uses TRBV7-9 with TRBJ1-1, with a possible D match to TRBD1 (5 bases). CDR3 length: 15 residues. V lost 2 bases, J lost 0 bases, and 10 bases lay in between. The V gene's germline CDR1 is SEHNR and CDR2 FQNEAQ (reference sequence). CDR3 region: CASSLWGRVNTEAFF. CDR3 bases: TGTGCCAGCAGCTTATGGGGGAGGGTGAACACTGAAGCTTTCTTT.

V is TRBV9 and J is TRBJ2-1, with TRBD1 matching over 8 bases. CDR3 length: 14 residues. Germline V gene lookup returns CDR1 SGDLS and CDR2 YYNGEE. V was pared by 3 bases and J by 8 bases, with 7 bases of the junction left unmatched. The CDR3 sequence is CASSEQGVADEQFF. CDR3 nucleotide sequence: TGTGCCAGCAGCGAACAGGGGGTAGCGGATGAGCAGTTCTTC.

CDR3 region: CASIQGNEQYF. In DNA, the CDR3 is TGTGCCAGCATCCAGGGAAACGAGCAGTACTTC. This chain joins TRBV6-5 and TRBJ2-7, with D possibly being TRBD1 (5 bases). In germline, CDR1 is MNHEY, CDR2 SVGAGI. V was clipped by 7 bases and J by 5 bases, with 9 bases between them. The CDR3 totals 11 residues.

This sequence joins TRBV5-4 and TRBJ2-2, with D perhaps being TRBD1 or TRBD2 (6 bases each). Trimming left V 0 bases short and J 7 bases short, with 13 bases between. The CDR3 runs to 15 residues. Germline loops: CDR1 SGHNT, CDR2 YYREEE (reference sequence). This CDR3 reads CASSLVGGQGGELFF. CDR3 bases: TGTGCCAGCAGCTTGGTGGGGGGCCAGGGCGGGGAGCTGTTTTTT.

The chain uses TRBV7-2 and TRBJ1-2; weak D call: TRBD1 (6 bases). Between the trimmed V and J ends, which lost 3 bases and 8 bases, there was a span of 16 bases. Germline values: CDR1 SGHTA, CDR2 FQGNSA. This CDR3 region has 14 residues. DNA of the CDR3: TGTGCCAGCAGCTTCCCAGGGGAAGGTCAGGGCTACACCTTC. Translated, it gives CASSFPGEGQGYTF. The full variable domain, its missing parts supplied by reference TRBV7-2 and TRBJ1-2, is GAGVSQSPSNKVTEKGKDVELRCDPISGHTALYWYRQSLGQGLEFLIYFQGNSAPDKSGLPSDRFSAERTGGSVSTLTIQRTQQEDSAVYLCASSFPGEGQGYTFGSGTRLTVV.

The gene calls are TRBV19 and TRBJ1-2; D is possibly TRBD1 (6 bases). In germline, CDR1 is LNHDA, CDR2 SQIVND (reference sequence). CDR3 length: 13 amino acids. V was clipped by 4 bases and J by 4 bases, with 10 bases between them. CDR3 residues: CASSNRASYGYTF. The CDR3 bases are TGTGCCAGTAGTAACAGGGCCTCCTATGGCTACACCTTC.

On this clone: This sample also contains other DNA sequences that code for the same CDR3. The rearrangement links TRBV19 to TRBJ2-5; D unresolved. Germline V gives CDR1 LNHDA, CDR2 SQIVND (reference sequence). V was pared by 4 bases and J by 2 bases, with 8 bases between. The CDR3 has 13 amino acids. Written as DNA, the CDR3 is TGTGCCAGTAGTAGGACGGTACAAGAGACCCAGTACTTC. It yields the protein CASSRTVQETQYF.

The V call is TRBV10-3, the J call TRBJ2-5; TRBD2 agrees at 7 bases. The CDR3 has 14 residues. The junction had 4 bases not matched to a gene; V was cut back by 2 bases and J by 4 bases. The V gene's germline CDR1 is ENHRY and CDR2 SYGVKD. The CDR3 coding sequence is TGTGCCATCAGTGAGGCGGGAGTGTTAGAGACCCAGTACTTC. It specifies CAISEAGVLETQYF.

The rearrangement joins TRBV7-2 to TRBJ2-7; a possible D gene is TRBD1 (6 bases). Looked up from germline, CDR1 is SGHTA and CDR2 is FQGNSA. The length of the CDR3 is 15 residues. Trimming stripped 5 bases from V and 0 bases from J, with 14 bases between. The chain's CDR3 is CASSPAGTNSYEQYF. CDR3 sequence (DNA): TGTGCCAGCAGCCCTGCTGGGACAAACTCCTACGAGCAGTACTTC.

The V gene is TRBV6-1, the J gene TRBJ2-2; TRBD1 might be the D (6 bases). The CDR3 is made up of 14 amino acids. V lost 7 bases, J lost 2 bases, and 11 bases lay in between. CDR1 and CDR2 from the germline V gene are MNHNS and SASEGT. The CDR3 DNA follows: TGTGCCAGCACCCGGACAGCTAACACCGGGGAGCTGTTTTTT. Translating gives CASTRTANTGELFF.

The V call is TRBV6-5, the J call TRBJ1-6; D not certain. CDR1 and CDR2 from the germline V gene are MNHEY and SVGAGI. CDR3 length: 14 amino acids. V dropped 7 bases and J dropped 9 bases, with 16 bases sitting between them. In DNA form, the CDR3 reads TGTGCCAGCACCGAGGAGGTTGGAACTTCACCCCTCCACTTT. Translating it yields CASTEEVGTSPLHF.

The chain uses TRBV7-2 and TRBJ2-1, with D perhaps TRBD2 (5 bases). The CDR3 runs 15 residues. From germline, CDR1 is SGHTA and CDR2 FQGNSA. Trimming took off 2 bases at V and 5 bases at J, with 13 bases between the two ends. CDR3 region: CASSLNVATNNEQFF. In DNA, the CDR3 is TGTGCCAGCAGCTTAAACGTAGCGACTAACAATGAGCAGTTCTTC.

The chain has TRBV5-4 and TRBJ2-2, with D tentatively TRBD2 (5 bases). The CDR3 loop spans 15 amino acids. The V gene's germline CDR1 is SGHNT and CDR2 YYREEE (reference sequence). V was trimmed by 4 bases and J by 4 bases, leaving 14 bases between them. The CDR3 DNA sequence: TGTGCCAGCAGCCCCCCGGTAGGGAGCACCGGGGAGCTGTTTTTT. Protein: CASSPPVGSTGELFF.

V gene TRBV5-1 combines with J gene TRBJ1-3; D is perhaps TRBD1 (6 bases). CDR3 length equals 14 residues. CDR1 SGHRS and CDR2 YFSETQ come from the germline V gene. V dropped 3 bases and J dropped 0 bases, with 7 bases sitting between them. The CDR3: CASSWDNSGNTIYF. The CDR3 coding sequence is TGCGCCAGCAGCTGGGACAACTCTGGAAACACCATATATTTT.

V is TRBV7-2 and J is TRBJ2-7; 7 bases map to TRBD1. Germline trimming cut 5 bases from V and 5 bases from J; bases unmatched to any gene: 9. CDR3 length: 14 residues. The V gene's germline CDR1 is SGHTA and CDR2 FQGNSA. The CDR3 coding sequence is TGTGCCAGCAGCCAGCGTGACAGGGCCCACGAGCAGTACTTC. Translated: CASSQRDRAHEQYF.

The CDR3 sequence is CASSPGARGYTF. The CDR3 coding sequence is TGTGCCAGCAGTCCAGGGGCCAGGGGCTACACCTTC. The rearrangement uses TRBV6-6 and TRBJ1-2; TRBD1 is a possible D gene (6 bases). Germline loops: CDR1 MNHNY, CDR2 SVGAGI (reference sequence). The CDR3 is 12 amino acids. Deletions cut 5 bases from V and 8 bases from J, with 12 bases between.

The CDR3 reads CASSQVAGFNEKLFF. In DNA, the CDR3 is TGTGCCAGCAGCCAAGTTGCTGGGTTTAATGAAAAACTGTTTTTT. The chain combines TRBV14 with TRBJ1-4; D unclear. Deletions cut 1 base from V and 4 bases from J, with 10 bases between. Per the germline V gene, CDR1 is SGHDN and CDR2 is FVKESK. The CDR3 length is 15 residues.

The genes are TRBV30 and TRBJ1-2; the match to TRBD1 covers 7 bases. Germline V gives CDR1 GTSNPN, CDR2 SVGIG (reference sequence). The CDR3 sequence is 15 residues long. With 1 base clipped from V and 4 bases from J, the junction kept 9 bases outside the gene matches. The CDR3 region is CAWSATYRGRYGYTF. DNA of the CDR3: TGTGCCTGGAGTGCAACCTACAGGGGACGCTATGGCTACACCTTC.

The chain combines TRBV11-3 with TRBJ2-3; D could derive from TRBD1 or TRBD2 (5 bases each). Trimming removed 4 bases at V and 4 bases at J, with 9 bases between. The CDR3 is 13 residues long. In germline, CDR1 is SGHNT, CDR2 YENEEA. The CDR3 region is CASSYGDADTQYF. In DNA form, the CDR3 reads TGTGCCAGCAGCTACGGGGACGCAGATACGCAGTATTTT. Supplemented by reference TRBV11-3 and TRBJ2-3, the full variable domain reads EAGVVQSPRYKIIEKKQPVAFWCNPISGHNTLYWYLQNLGQGPELLIRYENEEAVDDSQLPKDRFSAERLKGVDSTLKIQPAELGDSAVYLCASSYGDADTQYFGPGTRLTVL.

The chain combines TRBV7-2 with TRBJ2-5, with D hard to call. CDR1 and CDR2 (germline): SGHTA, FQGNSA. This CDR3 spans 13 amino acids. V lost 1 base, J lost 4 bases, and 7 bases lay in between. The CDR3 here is CASSLGQRETQYF. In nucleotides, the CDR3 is TGTGCCAGCAGCTTAGGGCAGAGAGAGACCCAGTACTTC.

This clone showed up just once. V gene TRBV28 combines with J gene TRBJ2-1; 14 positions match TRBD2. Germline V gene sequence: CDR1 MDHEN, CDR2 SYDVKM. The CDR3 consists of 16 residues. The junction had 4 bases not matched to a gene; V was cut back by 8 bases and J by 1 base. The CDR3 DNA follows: TGTGCCAGCCTCGGGACTAGCGGGAGTTCCTACAATGAGCAGTTCTTC. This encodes CASLGTSGSSYNEQFF.